This T cell receptor (beta chain) was sequenced during a study of T cell responses to AZD1222 COVID-19 vaccine. Study-wide findings and caveats: Only five or six AZD1222 recipients tested seropositive at baseline. No repertoire was sampled before or during the peak T cell response, only after it.

On this clone: The antigen is undetermined.

The CDR3 consists of 14 residues. V dropped 5 bases and J dropped 9 bases, with 17 bases sitting between them. Germline assignment: CDR1 SGHTA and CDR2 FQGNSA. Using immunoSEQ multiplex PCR, the repertoire was profiled, and TCRdb retains in-frame clones only, with some absent. The sample includes 100,000 to 150,000 clones, roughly 91% of them seen just once. The source is an adult in good health. This chain uses TRBV7-2 with TRBJ2-1; D may be TRBD1 or TRBD2 (6 bases each). Sequenced material: peripheral blood, taken on day 0 of AZD1222 vaccination. The CDR3, as DNA: TGTGCCAGCAGCGCGGGACACCTCCTGGGTGAGCAGTTCTTC. This codes for CASSAGHLLGEQFF.